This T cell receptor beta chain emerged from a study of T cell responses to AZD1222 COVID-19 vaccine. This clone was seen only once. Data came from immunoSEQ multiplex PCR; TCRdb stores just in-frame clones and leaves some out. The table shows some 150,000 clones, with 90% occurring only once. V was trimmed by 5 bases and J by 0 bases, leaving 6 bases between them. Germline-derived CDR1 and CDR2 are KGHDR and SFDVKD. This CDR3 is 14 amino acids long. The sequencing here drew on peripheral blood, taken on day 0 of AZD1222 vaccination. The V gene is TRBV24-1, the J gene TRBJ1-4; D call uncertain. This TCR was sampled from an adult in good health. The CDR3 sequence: CATSAGATNEKLFF. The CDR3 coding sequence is TGTGCCACCAGTGCGGGTGCAACTAATGAAAAACTGTTTTTT.